The 18 T cell receptor beta chains given below trace back to one sample, sequenced in a study of shared T cell receptors in the human thymus (dated by TCRdb to 2020 to 2022). Library construction relied on the immunoSEQ multiplex PCR assay. This immuneACCESS table, as held by TCRdb, lists in-frame sequences with V and J called but not all clones. Of the missing ones, under half trace to an unresolved V gene in checked studies; the others have no known cause. In this sample the table shows 700,000 or so clones, around 85% of which occur a single time. The ten largest clones represent 0.0095% to 0.013% of the sample. These same records also appear under a second study, on human thymus T cells.

Sequenced material: thymocytes. These TCRs come from a girl in the first two years of life with a congenital heart defect. Donor details come from another sample of the same person, matched by shared clones.

The V gene is TRBV5-6, the J gene TRBJ1-1; maybe TRBD1 (5 bases). Trimming left V 0 bases short and J 4 bases short, with 16 bases between. The CDR3 runs to 16 residues. CDR1 is SGHDT, CDR2 YYEEEE, per germline. CDR3: CASSLGQGNPPTEAFF. DNA of the CDR3: TGTGCCAGCAGCTTGGGTCAGGGAAACCCTCCCACTGAAGCTTTCTTT.

The chain joins TRBV30 to TRBJ1-2, with D perhaps matching TRBD1 (6 bases). This CDR3 region has 14 residues. Germline lookup yields CDR1 GTSNPN and CDR2 SVGIG (reference sequence). V was trimmed by 1 base and J by 0 bases, leaving 9 bases between them. This chain's CDR3 is CAWSGTDANYGYTF. CDR3 nucleotide sequence: TGTGCCTGGAGTGGGACAGACGCTAACTATGGCTACACCTTC.

This clone appeared a single time. This chain links TRBV14 with TRBJ2-5; perhaps TRBD2 as D (7 bases). V was clipped by 5 bases and J by 4 bases, with 17 bases between them. The CDR3 extends over 15 amino acids. The germline V gene encodes CDR1 SGHDN and CDR2 FVKESK. The CDR3: CASSKGGGPRETQYF. For the CDR3, the DNA is TGTGCCAGCAGCAAAGGCGGGGGCCCCAGAGAGACCCAGTACTTC.

This chain uses TRBV29-1 with TRBJ2-7; 8 bases match TRBD2. Trimming took 6 bases from V and 4 from J; bases not matched to a gene: 11. The CDR3 runs to 14 residues. Germline V gene sequence: CDR1 SQVTM, CDR2 ANQGSEA. CDR3 nucleotide sequence: TGCAGCGTGAGGGGCCCGGGGGGGCGGTACGAGCAGTACTTC. Amino acid sequence: CSVRGPGGRYEQYF.

This chain joins TRBV27 and TRBJ2-2; D is unclear. V gave up 2 bases and J gave up 7 bases, with 2 bases separating them. This CDR3 is built from 11 residues. The germline gives CDR1 MNHEY, CDR2 SMNVEV (reference sequence). The CDR3 region is CASSLLGELFF. DNA of the CDR3: TGTGCCAGCAGTTTACTCGGGGAGCTGTTTTTT.

The chain is built from TRBV2 and TRBJ1-4, with D possibly matching TRBD1 (6 bases). V was cut by 4 bases and J by 8 bases, with 20 bases left in between. This CDR3 comprises 16 residues. Germline lookup yields CDR1 SNHLY and CDR2 FYNNEI. CDR3 coding DNA: TGTGCCAGCAGTGTCACAGGGTTGGCTGGTTTGGAAAAACTGTTTTTT. This translates into CASSVTGLAGLEKLFF.

The chain is built from TRBV14 and TRBJ2-3, with 7 bases lining up with TRBD1. The germline V gene encodes CDR1 SGHDN and CDR2 FVKESK. Trimming cost V 2 bases and J 5 bases; bases outside gene matches: 10. The length of the CDR3 is 16 residues. This chain's CDR3 is CASSQMRGGLIDTQYF. The CDR3, as DNA: TGTGCCAGCAGCCAAATGAGAGGGGGCCTCATAGATACGCAGTATTTT.

The sample holds a few counts of this clone. The J gene is TRBJ1-4, the V gene TRBV19, with D perhaps TRBD1 (6 bases). V was trimmed by 2 bases and J by 6 bases, leaving 13 bases between them. This CDR3 region has 15 residues. CDR1 is LNHDA and CDR2 is SQIVND in the germline V gene (reference sequence). CDR3 in DNA: TGTGCCAGTAGTATAAAGGGCAGGGGAGATGAAAAACTGTTTTTT. Protein: CASSIKGRGDEKLFF.

The CDR3 sequence: CASSELAGGFRSGYTF. The CDR3 coding sequence is TGTGCCAGCAGTGAGCTGGCAGGGGGCTTTAGGAGTGGCTACACCTTC. This chain uses TRBV6-1 with TRBJ1-2, with TRBD1 identical over 8 bases. The V gene end was trimmed by 3 bases and the J gene end by 7 bases; junction bases not matched to a gene: 13. Germline V gives CDR1 MNHNS, CDR2 SASEGT. The CDR3 is 16 amino acids.

As concerns this clone: Different DNA sequences within this sample yield the same CDR3. This sequence joins TRBV4-1 and TRBJ1-5, with 8 bases aligning to TRBD1. CDR3 length equals 15 residues. Germline CDR1 reads MGHRA; CDR2 reads YSYEKL. With 1 base clipped from V and 3 bases from J, the junction kept 2 bases outside the gene matches. CDR3 protein: CASSQAGGPNQPQHF. DNA for the CDR3: TGCGCCAGCAGCCAAGCAGGGGGCCCCAATCAGCCCCAGCATTTT.

Points on this clone: A read error may account for a junction end that differs from germline. V and J are TRBV27 and TRBJ1-6; TRBD1 matches 7 bases. Germline V gives CDR1 MNHEY, CDR2 SMNVEV (reference sequence). CDR3 length: 15 amino acids. CDR3 DNA sequence: TGTGCCAGCAGTCTACGGGACAGACCTAATTCCCCCCTCCCCTTT. It translates to CASSLRDRPNSPLPF.

This chain joins TRBV5-1 and TRBJ1-5; a possible D gene is TRBD1 (5 bases). Trimming cost V 0 bases and J 4 bases, with 11 bases left between them. The germline CDR1 and CDR2 sequences are SGHRS and YFSETQ. The CDR3 sequence is 15 residues long. The CDR3 DNA is TGCGCCAGCAGCTTGGAGGGGTCTCGGAATCAGCCCCAGCATTTT. Protein sequence: CASSLEGSRNQPQHF.

This rearrangement joins TRBV5-1 to TRBJ1-1; 12 bases map to TRBD1. V gave up 1 base and J gave up 5 bases; unmatched junction bases: 9. Germline V gives CDR1 SGHRS, CDR2 YFSETQ. The CDR3 loop spans 17 amino acids. This CDR3 reads CASSLRGQGATGTEAFF. The DNA for the CDR3 is TGCGCCAGCAGCTTGAGGGGACAGGGGGCAACGGGGACTGAAGCTTTCTTT.

This clone showed up just a few times. The chain joins TRBV4-3 to TRBJ1-1; D remains unclear. This CDR3 is 19 amino acids long. Trimming removed 0 bases from V and 0 bases from J, with 20 bases in between. Germline lookup yields CDR1 LGHNA and CDR2 YSLEER. CDR3 residues: CASSQDQCLQSGMNTEAFF. CDR3 DNA sequence: TGCGCCAGCAGCCAAGATCAATGCCTACAGTCGGGGATGAACACTGAAGCTTTCTTT.

The V and J genes are TRBV27 and TRBJ1-2, with 9 nucleotides matching TRBD1. CDR3 length: 16 residues. Looked up from germline, CDR1 is MNHEY and CDR2 is SMNVEV (reference sequence). J gave up 4 bases and V 5 bases, and 11 bases lay outside the gene matches. CDR3 nucleotide sequence: TGTGCCAGCAGTGTTAGGGGGGACAGGGCCGGCTATGGCTACACCTTC. Protein product: CASSVRGDRAGYGYTF.

The V and J genes are TRBV11-2 and TRBJ2-7; 8 bases are a match to TRBD1. CDR3 length: 16 amino acids. The V gene end was trimmed by 5 bases and the J gene end by 1 base; junction bases not matched to a gene: 10. Germline V gives CDR1 SGHAT, CDR2 FQNNGV. CDR3 residues: CASSRSPDRGSYEQYF. The CDR3 DNA sequence: TGTGCCAGCAGCCGTTCCCCTGACAGGGGATCCTACGAGCAGTACTTC.

V gene TRBV28 combines with J gene TRBJ2-2; D may be TRBD2 (5 bases). This CDR3 comprises 17 residues. Germline V gene sequence: CDR1 MDHEN, CDR2 SYDVKM. V was pared by 3 bases and J by 7 bases, with 21 bases between. The DNA for the CDR3 is TGTGCCAGCAGTTTCGGGCGTCGGCGGGCGATAGGCGGGGAGCTGTTTTTT. Residues: CASSFGRRRAIGGELFF.

The V and J genes are TRBV29-1 and TRBJ1-2; 8 nucleotides match TRBD1. With V trimmed by 2 bases and J by 8 bases, 10 bases remained unmatched. Germline V gives CDR1 SQVTM, CDR2 ANQGSEA. CDR3 length: 14 amino acids. This CDR3 reads CSVEKWADREGYTF. The CDR3 DNA is TGCAGCGTTGAAAAATGGGCGGACAGGGAAGGCTACACCTTC.